These T cell receptor beta chains were read from a single sample in a study of T cells in Graves' hyperthyroidism and ophthalmopathy. TCRdb re-called the multiplex PCR reads with MiXCR, one entry per CDR3 protein. The table includes 350,000 to 450,000 distinct CDR3 sequences, about a sixth detected once. Sequenced: blood. These receptors came from a young woman with Graves' hyperthyroidism that later progressed to Graves' ophthalmopathy. Each CDR3 is given with its conserved first and last residue. A D gene is named only where the DNA matches it firmly. The size field is filled for only some rows; it gives once, few, many or a size class.

12 - TRBJ2-7 TRBV6-2/TRBV6-3 - TGTGCCAGCAGCGCTGTAGGAGGCGAGCAGTACTTC CASSAVGGEQYF
14 - TRBJ2-3 TRBV20-1 many TGCAGTGCTAGAAGGGGAACGACCACAGATACGCAGTATTTT CSARRGTTTDTQYF
13 - TRBJ2-1 TRBV6-2/TRBV6-3 - TGTGCCAGCAGTTACGGAGGGACAGACAAGCAGTTCTTC CASSYGGTDKQFF
11 - TRBJ2-3 TRBV30 - TGTGCCTGGAGTACCCCAATGATGCAGTATTTT CAWSTPMMQYF
14 - TRBJ2-3 TRBV7-8 many TGTGCCAGCAGCTTAGTTCTGCGGGGAGATACGCAGTATTTT CASSLVLRGDTQYF
15 TRBD1 TRBJ2-7 TRBV15 few TGTGCCACCAGCAGAGATCCCAGGGGGAGCTACGAGCAGTACTTC CATSRDPRGSYEQYF
12 - TRBJ2-2 TRBV3-1 many TGTGCCAGCAGCCAGGGTGACGGGGAGCTGTTTTTT CASSQGDGELFF
14 - TRBJ2-1 TRBV20-1 many TGCAGTGCTAGAGATCCGGGTTCTGACAATGAGCAGTTCTTC CSARDPGSDNEQFF
16 - TRBJ1-2 TRBV7-9 - TGTGCCAGCAGCTTAGCGAGAGGAGGAGGGACCGGTGGCTACACCTTC CASSLARGGGTGGYTF
18 TRBD2 TRBJ2-3 TRBV7-2 - TGTGCCAGCAGCTTAGTTGGGCTAGCGGGAGTCCGGTTAGATACGCAGTATTTT CASSLVGLAGVRLDTQYF
18 - TRBJ2-3 TRBV27 few TGTGCCAGCAGTTTATCGCCCCCTTCCGCGGGGAGCACAGATACGCAGTATTTT CASSLSPPSAGSTDTQYF
20 - TRBJ2-3 TRBV20-1 few TGCAGTGCTAGGGATACTTTTGGACATGGGCCCGAAGGGAGAACAGATACGCAGTATTTT CSARDTFGHGPEGRTDTQYF
16 TRBD1 TRBJ2-7 TRBV18 few TGTGCCAGCTCACCACTCCGGGACAGGGGAAGAAACGAGCAGTACTTC CASSPLRDRGRNEQYF
14 - TRBJ1-2 TRBV12-3/TRBV12-4 many TGTGCCAGCAGCACCCCGCTGGGGAACTATGGCTACACCTTC CASSTPLGNYGYTF
13 - TRBJ1-4 TRBV6-1 - TGTGCCGGACGGACAGACCATAATGAAAAACTGTTTTTT CAGRTDHNEKLFF
13 TRBD1 TRBJ2-5 TRBV11-3 many TGTGCCAGCAGCATGGGACAGGGGTGGACCCAGTACTTC CASSMGQGWTQYF
16 TRBD1 TRBJ2-7 TRBV11-2 - TGTGCCAGCAGCCAAAGTAGGGGACAGGGAAGTTACGAGCAGTACTTC CASSQSRGQGSYEQYF
13 - TRBJ2-1 TRBV30 many TGTGCCTGGAGTGTAGGGTCCAAGAATGAGCAGTTCTTC CAWSVGSKNEQFF